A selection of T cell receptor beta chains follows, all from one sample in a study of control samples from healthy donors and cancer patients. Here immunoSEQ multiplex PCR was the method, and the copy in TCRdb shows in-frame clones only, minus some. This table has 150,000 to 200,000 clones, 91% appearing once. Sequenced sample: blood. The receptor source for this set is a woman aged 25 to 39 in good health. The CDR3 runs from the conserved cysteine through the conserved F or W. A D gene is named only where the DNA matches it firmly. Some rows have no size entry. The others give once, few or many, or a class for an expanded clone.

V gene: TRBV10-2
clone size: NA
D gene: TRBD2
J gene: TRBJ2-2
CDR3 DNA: TGCGCCAGCAGTCCCCTAGCGGCGAACACCGGGGAGCTGTTTTTT
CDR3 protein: CASSPLAANTGELFF

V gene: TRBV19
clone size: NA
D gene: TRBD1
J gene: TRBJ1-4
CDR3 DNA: TGTGCCAGTAGCTACCGGGACAGGGACGAAAAACTGTTTTTT
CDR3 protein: CASSYRDRDEKLFF

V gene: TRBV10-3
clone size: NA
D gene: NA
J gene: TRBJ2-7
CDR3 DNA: TGTGCCATCAGTGGGGTTAGCGGCCACGAGCAGTACTTC
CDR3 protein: CAISGVSGHEQYF

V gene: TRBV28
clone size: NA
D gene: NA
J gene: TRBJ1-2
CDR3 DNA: TGTGCCAGCAGTGTTAACTATGGCTACACCTTC
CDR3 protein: CASSVNYGYTF

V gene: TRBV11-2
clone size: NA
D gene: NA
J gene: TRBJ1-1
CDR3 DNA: TGTGCCAGCAGCTTAACTCCAGGGGAAGCTTTCTTT
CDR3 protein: CASSLTPGEAFF

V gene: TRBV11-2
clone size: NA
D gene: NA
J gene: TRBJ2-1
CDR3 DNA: TGTGCCAGCAGCCCAGAATCCGGGGGCGGTGAGCAGTTCTTC
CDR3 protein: CASSPESGGGEQFF

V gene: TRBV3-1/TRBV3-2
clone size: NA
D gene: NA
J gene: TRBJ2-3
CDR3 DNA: TGTGCCAGCAGCCAAGGGTTCGCAAGCACAGATACGCAGTATTTT
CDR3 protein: CASSQGFASTDTQYF

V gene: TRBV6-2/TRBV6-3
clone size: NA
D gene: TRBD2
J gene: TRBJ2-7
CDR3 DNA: TGTGCCAGCAGTTACTCAGCGGGAGGGCACGAGCAGTACTTC
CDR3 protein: CASSYSAGGHEQYF

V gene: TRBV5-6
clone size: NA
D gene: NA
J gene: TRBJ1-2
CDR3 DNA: TGTGCCAGCAGCTTGGGGCTCAGGTCCGACTATGGCTACACCTTC
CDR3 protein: CASSLGLRSDYGYTF

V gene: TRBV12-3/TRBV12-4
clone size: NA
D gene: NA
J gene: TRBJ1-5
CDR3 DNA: TGTGCCAGCAGCCGGGACAACAATCAGCCCCAGCATTTT
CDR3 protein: CASSRDNNQPQHF

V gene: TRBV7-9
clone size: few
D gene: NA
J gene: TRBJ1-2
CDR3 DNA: TGTGCCAGCAGCCCCGGGGACGCCGGCTATGGCTACACCTTC
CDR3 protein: CASSPGDAGYGYTF

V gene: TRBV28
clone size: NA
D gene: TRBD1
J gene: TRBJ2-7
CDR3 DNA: TGTGCCAGCAGTAGGACAGGCTCCTACGAGCAGTACTTC
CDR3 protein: CASSRTGSYEQYF

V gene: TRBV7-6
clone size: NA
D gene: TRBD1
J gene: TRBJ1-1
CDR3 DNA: TGTGCCAGCAGCTCAGGACAGGGGCTGTCGAACACTGAAGCTTTCTTT
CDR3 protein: CASSSGQGLSNTEAFF

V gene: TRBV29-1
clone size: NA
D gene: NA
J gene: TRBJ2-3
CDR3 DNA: TGCAGCGTTGTTCGGGGAAACACAGATACGCAGTATTTT
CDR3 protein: CSVVRGNTDTQYF

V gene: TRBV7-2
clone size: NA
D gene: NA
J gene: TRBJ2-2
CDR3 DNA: TGTGCCAGCAGCTTATACAAGGCCGGGGAGCTGTTTTTT
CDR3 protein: CASSLYKAGELFF

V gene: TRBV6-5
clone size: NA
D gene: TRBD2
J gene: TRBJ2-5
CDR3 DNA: TGTGCCAGCAGTTACACTAGCGGGGGGGCGAGAGAGACCCAGTACTTC
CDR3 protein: CASSYTSGGARETQYF

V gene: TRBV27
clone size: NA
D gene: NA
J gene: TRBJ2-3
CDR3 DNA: TGTGCCAGCAGTTTATTGGGCACAGATACGCAGTATTTT
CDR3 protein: CASSLLGTDTQYF

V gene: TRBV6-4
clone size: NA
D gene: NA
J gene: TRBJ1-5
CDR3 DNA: TGTGCCAGCAGCCCAGGGCCCAATCAGCCCCAGCATTTT
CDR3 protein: CASSPGPNQPQHF

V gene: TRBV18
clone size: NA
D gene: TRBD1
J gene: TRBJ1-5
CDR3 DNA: TGTGCCAGCTCACCGGGACAGGGGCATCAGCCCCAGCATTTT
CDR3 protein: CASSPGQGHQPQHF

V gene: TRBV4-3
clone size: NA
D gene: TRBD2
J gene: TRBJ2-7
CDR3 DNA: TGCGCCAGCAGCCAAACCAGCGGGAGCTCCTACGAGCAGTACTTC
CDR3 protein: CASSQTSGSSYEQYF

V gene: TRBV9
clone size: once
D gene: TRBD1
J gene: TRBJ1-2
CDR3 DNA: TGTGCCAGCAGCGGGACAGGGCCTAACTATGGCTACACCTTC
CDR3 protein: CASSGTGPNYGYTF

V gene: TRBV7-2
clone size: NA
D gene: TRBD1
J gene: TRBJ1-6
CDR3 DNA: TGTGCCAGCAGCCCAGCGGACAGGGCTAATTCACCCCTCCACTTT
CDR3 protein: CASSPADRANSPLHF

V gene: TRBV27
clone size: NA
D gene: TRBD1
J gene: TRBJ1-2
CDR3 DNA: TGTGCCAGCAGTTTGTCCGTAGGGGGCGCAGGCTATGGCTACACCTTC
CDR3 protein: CASSLSVGGAGYGYTF

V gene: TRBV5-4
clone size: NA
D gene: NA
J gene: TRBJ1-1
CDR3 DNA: TGTGCCAGCAGCTTCGCCCGAATGAACACTGAAGCTTTCTTT
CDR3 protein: CASSFARMNTEAFF

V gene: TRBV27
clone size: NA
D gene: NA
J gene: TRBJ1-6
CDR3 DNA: TGTGCCAGCACCCGGGGGACGCCGGATAATTCACCCCTCCACTTT
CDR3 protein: CASTRGTPDNSPLHF

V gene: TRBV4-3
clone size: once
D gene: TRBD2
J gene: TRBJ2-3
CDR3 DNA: TGCGCCAGCAGCACGGACGGAGGACTAGCGGGAGGATCGGATACGCAGTATTTT
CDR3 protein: CASSTDGGLAGGSDTQYF

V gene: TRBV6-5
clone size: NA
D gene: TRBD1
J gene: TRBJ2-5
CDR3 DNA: TGTGCCAGCAGTCCCACAGGGGAAGAGACCCAGTACTTC
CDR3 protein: CASSPTGEETQYF

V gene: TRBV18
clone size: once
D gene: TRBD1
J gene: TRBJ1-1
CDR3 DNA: TGTGCCAGCTCGCCCAGGGGGCGGGACACTGAAGCTTTCTTT
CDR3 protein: CASSPRGRDTEAFF

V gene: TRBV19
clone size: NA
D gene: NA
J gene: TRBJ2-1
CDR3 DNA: TGTGCCAGTACTCCGACTGGGAGCTCCTACAATGAGCAGTTCTTC
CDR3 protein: CASTPTGSSYNEQFF

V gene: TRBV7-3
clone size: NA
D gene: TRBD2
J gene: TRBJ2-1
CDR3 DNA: TGTGCCAGCAGCTTAGCGGGGGGGCCCTACAATGAGCAGTTCTTC
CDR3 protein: CASSLAGGPYNEQFF

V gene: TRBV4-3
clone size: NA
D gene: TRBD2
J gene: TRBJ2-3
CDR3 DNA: TGCGCCAGCAGCCAAGATCTCGGGGGAGGGTCAGATACGCAGTATTTT
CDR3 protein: CASSQDLGGGSDTQYF

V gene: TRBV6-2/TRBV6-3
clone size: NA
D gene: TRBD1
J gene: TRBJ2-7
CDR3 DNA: TGTGCCAGCAGTTATCAGGGGGCCGAGCAGTACTTC
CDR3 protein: CASSYQGAEQYF

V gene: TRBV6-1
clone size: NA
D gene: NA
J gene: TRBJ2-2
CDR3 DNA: TGTGCCAGCAGTGAAACAGGGACCGGGGAGCTGTTTTTT
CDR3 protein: CASSETGTGELFF

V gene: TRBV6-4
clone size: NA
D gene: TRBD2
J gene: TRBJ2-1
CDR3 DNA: TGTGCCAGCTCTGAACTAGCGGGAACCTACAATGAGCAGTTCTTC
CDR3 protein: CASSELAGTYNEQFF

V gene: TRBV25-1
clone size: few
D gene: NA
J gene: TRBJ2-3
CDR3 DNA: TGTGCCAGCAGTGAATCCGGGCCCAGCACAGATACGCAGTATTTT
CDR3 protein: CASSESGPSTDTQYF

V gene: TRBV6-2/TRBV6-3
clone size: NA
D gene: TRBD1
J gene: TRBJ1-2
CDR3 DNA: TGTGCCAGCAGCCCTACAGGGGGCTTCTATGGCTACACCTTC
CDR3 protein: CASSPTGGFYGYTF

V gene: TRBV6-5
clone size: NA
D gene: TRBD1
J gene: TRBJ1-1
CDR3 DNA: TGTGCCAGCAGTATCGACAGGGCTAGTGAAGCTTTCTTT
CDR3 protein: CASSIDRASEAFF

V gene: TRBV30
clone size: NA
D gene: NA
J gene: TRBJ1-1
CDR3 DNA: TGTGCCTGGAGCCCTGGACAGAACACTGAAGCTTTCTTT
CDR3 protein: CAWSPGQNTEAFF

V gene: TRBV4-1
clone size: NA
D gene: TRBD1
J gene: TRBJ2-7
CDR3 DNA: TGCGCCAGCAGCCAAGATTCGGACAGGGTTATCTACGAGCAGTACTTC
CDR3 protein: CASSQDSDRVIYEQYF

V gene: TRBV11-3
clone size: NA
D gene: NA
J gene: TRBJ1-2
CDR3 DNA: TGTGCCAGCAGCTTGGCGGGGGTCGGTGGCTACACCTTC
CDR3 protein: CASSLAGVGGYTF

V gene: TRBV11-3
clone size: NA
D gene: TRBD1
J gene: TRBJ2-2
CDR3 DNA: TGTGCCAGCAGGCGGCCGGGACAGGGGGCCACCGGGGAGCTGTTTTTT
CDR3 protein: CASRRPGQGATGELFF

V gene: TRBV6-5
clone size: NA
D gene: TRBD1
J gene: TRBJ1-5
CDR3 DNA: TGTGCCAGCAGCCCCGACAGGGTCGGAAATCAGCCCCAGCATTTT
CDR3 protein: CASSPDRVGNQPQHF

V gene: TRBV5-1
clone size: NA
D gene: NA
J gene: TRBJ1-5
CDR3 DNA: TGCGCCAGCAGATCCGGGACAAATAGCAATCAGCCCCAGCATTTT
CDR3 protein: CASRSGTNSNQPQHF

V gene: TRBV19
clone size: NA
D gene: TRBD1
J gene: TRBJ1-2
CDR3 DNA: TGTGCCAGTAGCGGGACAGGGCGGGTTTATGGCTACACCTTC
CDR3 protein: CASSGTGRVYGYTF

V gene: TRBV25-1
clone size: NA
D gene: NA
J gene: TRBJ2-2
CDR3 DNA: TGTGCCAGCAGTGATCGGGACACCGGGGAGCTGTTTTTT
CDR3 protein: CASSDRDTGELFF

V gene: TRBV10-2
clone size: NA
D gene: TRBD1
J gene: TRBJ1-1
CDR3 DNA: TGCGCCAGCAGTGGCCGGGACAGGGGTTTGGAGAACACTGAAGCTTTCTTT
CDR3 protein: CASSGRDRGLENTEAFF

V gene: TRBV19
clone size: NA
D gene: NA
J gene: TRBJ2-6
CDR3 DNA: TGTGCCAGTACCGGAACAGGGTCTGGGGCCAACGTCCTGACTTTC
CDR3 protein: CASTGTGSGANVLTF

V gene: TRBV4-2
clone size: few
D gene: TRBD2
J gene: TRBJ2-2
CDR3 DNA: TGTGCCAGCAGCCAAGATCGAGGTAGCGGGAGGGCCCGTACCGGGGAGCTGTTTTTT
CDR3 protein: CASSQDRGSGRARTGELFF

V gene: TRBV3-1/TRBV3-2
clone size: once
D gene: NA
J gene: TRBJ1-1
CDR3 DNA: TGTGCCAGCAGCCAAGATCTGAGACCGAACACTGAAGCTTTCTTT
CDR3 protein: CASSQDLRPNTEAFF

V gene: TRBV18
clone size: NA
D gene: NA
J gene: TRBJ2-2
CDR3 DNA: TGTGCCAGCTCACTAGGGGCCGCGAACACCGGGGAGCTGTTTTTT
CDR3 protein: CASSLGAANTGELFF

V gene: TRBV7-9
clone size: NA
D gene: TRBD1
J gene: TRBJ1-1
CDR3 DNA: TGTGCCAGCAGCTTAAAGGGGGCTACTGAAGCTTTCTTT
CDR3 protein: CASSLKGATEAFF

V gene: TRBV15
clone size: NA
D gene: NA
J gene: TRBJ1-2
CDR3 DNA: TGTGCCACCAGCAGAGATCCCAGGGCCTATGGCTACACCTTC
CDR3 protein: CATSRDPRAYGYTF

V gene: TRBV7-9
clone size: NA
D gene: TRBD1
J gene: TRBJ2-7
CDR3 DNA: TGTGCCAGCAGCCCGGACAGGCTTGGCTACGAGCAGTACTTC
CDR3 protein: CASSPDRLGYEQYF

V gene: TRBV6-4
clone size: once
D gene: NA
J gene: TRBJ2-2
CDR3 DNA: TGTGCCAGCAGTGACTCACAACAGAACACCGGGGAGCTGTTTTTT
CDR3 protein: CASSDSQQNTGELFF